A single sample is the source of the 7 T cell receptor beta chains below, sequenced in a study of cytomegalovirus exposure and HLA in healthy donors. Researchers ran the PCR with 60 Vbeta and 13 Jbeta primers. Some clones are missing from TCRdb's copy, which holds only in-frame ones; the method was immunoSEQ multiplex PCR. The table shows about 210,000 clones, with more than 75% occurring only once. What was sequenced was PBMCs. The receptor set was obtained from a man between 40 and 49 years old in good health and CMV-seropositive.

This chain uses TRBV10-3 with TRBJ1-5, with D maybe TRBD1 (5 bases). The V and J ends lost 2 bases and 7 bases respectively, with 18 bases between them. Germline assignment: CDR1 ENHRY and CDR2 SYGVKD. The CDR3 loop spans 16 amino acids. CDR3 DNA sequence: TGTGCCATCAGTGAGCTCGGTGGGGGGGGTAGGCAGCCCCAGCATTTT. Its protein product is CAISELGGGGRQPQHF.

The DNA of the CDR3 is TGCGCCAGCAGCCCAAGGACTAGCGGGAGGGATGAGCAGTTCTTC. It translates to CASSPRTSGRDEQFF. The chain links TRBV4-1 to TRBJ2-1; 15 bases map to TRBD2. CDR3 length equals 15 residues. Germline V CDR1 and CDR2: MGHRA, YSYEKL. Unmatched junction bases numbered 3, after V lost 4 bases and J lost 8 bases.

The CDR3 is CASGLVLGNSYNEQFF. CDR3 coding DNA: TGTGCTAGTGGTTTGGTACTCGGGAACTCCTACAATGAGCAGTTCTTC. This chain joins TRBV12-5 and TRBJ2-1, with D maybe TRBD2 (5 bases). Looked up from germline, CDR1 is LGHNT and CDR2 is FRNRAP. The CDR3 consists of 16 residues. V lost 0 bases and J lost 0, with 9 bases in between.

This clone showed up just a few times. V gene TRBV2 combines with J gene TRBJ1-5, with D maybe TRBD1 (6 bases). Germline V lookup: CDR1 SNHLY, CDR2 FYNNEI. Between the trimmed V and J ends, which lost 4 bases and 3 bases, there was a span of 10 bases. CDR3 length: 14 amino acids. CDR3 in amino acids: CASSGQAHNQPQHF. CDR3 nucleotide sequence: TGTGCCAGCAGTGGACAGGCGCACAATCAGCCCCAGCATTTT.

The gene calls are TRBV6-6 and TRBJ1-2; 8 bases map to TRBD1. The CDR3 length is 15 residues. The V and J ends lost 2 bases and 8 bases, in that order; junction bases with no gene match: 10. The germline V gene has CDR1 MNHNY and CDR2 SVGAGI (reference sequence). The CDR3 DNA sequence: TGTGCCAGCAGTTACCCTACGGACAGGGTGTACGGCTACACCTTC. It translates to CASSYPTDRVYGYTF.

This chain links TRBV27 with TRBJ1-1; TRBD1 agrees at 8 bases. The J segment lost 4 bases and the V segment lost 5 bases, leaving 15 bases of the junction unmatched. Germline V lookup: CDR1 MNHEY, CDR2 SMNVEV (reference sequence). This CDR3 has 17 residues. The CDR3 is CASSLTQGALVGTEAFF. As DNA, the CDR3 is TGTGCCAGCAGTCTTACGCAGGGGGCCCTAGTCGGCACTGAAGCTTTCTTT.

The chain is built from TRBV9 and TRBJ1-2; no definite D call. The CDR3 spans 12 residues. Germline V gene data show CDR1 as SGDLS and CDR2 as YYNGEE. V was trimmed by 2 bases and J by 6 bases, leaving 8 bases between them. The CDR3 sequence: CASSVVRNGYTF. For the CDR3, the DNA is TGTGCCAGCAGCGTGGTTAGAAATGGCTACACCTTC. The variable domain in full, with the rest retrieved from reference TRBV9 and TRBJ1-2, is DSGVTQTPKHLITATGQRVTLRCSPRSGDLSVYWYQQSLDQGLQFLIQYYNGEERAKGNILERFSAQQFPDLHSELNLSSLELGDSALYFCASSVVRNGYTFGSGTRLTVV.